The sequence of this TCR beta chain was determined in a study of cytotoxic CD8 clonotypes in ibrutinib-treated CLL. Study-wide context: Patients attained about 25 partial and 2 complete responses; at median approximately 70 months, approximately 15 remained remitted while around 12 progressed. Collecting the response samples happened after a median roughly eleven months of treatment, with a range of 6 to 36. Broader study findings: Public clonotypes (which were uncommon) either contracted or remained stable on treatment. Clonality climbed at ibrutinib response, then dropped toward baseline at progression.

Some clones are missing from TCRdb's copy, which holds only in-frame ones; the method was immunoSEQ multiplex PCR. The top ten hold about 6.7% of the sample, which has 300,000 to 400,000 clones, 67% seen once. Of note for this clone: The antigen is not known.

The CDR3 consists of 14 residues. Trimming removed 3 bases from V and 10 bases from J; junction bases left unmatched: 9. Germline V gene sequence: CDR1 LNHDA, CDR2 SQIVND (reference sequence). The TCR was taken from a human donor with chronic lymphocytic leukemia. The sequences come from PBMCs, collected after 36 months of ibrutinib treatment. The chain is built from TRBV19 and TRBJ1-5; TRBD1 matches 7 bases. CDR3 nucleotides: TGTGCCAGTAGTATGGTCCCTAGGGGGCAACCCCAGCATTTT. It codes for CASSMVPRGQPQHF.